Given below is one T cell receptor beta chain in context. No antigen is known for it. This record belongs to a study of TIL therapy for anti-PD-1-resistant metastatic lung cancer. Regarding time point: pre-treatment sample, taken before nivolumab and TIL therapy. Enrollment ran from late 2017 to January 2020. Germline V gene data show CDR1 as LGHNA and CDR2 as YSLEER. The ends lost 3 bases at V and 7 bases at J; junction bases unmatched: 10. The CDR3 runs to 16 residues. Findings and caveats of the study: Patients were highly selected, enriched for treatment-naive, never-smoker and oncogene-addicted cases.

This was the immunoSEQ v3 assay. The table came from immunoSEQ multiplex PCR; TCRdb's copy has only in-frame clones and leaves some out. The sample has 9,000 to 15,000 clones, around 80% seen once. Sequencing used blood, obtained at baseline. The sequence came from a person aged 25-85 years with non-small cell lung cancer. The genes are TRBV4-3 and TRBJ2-7; 12 bases align to TRBD2. The CDR3 loop reads CASSQRLAGGPWEQYF. CDR3 bases: TGCGCCAGCAGCCAGCGTCTAGCGGGAGGGCCATGGGAGCAGTACTTC.